The T cell receptor beta chain described here comes from a study of cytomegalovirus exposure and HLA in healthy donors. Produced via immunoSEQ multiplex PCR; TCRdb's table is partial and in-frame only. The repertoire has some 130,000 clones, 88% of them found once; the top ten carry about 1.5%. In regard to this clone: Its antigen is currently unknown.

From the 120-subject validation cohort, which was separate from the roughly 700-subject first cohort, the donors were drawn. Looked up from germline, CDR1 is SGHNT and CDR2 is YYREEE (reference sequence). The CDR3 runs to 14 residues. Trimming removed 9 bases at V and 3 bases at J, with 15 bases between. Study results and limitations: According to a subsequent analysis, TCR clusters identified in the first cohort showed a tendency to co-occur across the 110 or so validation repertoires. Published work reported that the classifier diagnosed cytomegalovirus status with high specificity and sensitivity. Most TCR sequences showed up rarely, but some public TCRs showed up in many donors.

The sequence came from a man aged 25-45 years in good health and CMV-seronegative. The chain is built from TRBV5-4 and TRBJ2-2; a possible D gene is TRBD1 (5 bases). What was sequenced was PBMCs. The CDR3 DNA follows: TGTGCCACACAAGGGGTTGGCGACACCGGGGAGCTGTTTTTT. This encodes CATQGVGDTGELFF.